This section outlines one TCR beta chain sequence together with its context. Its antigen remains unidentified. Amplification used 60 Vbeta primers and 13 Jbeta primers. Produced via immunoSEQ multiplex PCR; TCRdb's table is partial and in-frame only. The sample includes under 200,000 clones, roughly 84% of them seen just once. The sample originates from a study of cytomegalovirus exposure and HLA in healthy donors. Overall study context: Early released data comprised tens of millions of unique TCRs from HLA-typed donors. Study results and limitations: Information on immune exposure was restricted to one variable (CMV serostatus). A missense DCLRE1C variant was associated with V- and J-gene trimming of TCR beta chains in a later analysis, and an independent cohort replicated the association. Presence/absence analyses treated sequencing depth as roughly uniform across donors.

The CDR3 has 14 residues. The TCR sequence derives from a male donor in good health and CMV-seronegative. The chain links TRBV21-1 to TRBJ2-7; the table assigns TRBD1, which was not confirmed against the DNA. TRBV21-1 counts as a pseudogene. What was sequenced was PBMCs. This CDR3 reads CAIGSRGRMDEQYF. CDR3 DNA sequence: TGTGCCATCGGGTCGAGGGGGCGAATGGACGAGCAGTACTTC.